This note documents a single T cell receptor beta chain sequence. The authors built TCR beta libraries using iRepertoire HTBI primers and Arm-PCR of CDR3 regions. MiXCR was run by TCRdb on the multiplex PCR reads, yielding one entry per CDR3 protein. The sample has about 340,000 distinct CDR3 sequences, 20% seen once. Germline lookup yields CDR1 SGHRS and CDR2 YFSETQ. The CDR3 is 15 amino acids. Trimming shortened V by 0 bases and J by 1 base, and 8 bases separated the two germline ends. The data stem from a study of regulatory T cells in long-lasting Graves disease. Time point specified: persistent/refractory GD, antithyroid drugs over 5 years with positive TRAb. The TCR library used RNA extracted from PBMCs.

This specimen was peripheral blood mononuclear cells (PBMCs), taken when the disease was refractory, from a patient treated with antithyroid drugs. V gene TRBV5-1 combines with J gene TRBJ2-1; D unresolved. The TCR sequence derives from a female donor with Graves disease. CDR3 sequence: CASSLGGFSYNEQFF. The CDR3 coding sequence is TGCGCCAGCAGCTTGGGTGGGTTTTCCTACAATGAGCAGTTCTTC. The whole variable domain, filled in from reference TRBV5-1 and TRBJ2-1, reads KAGVTQTPRYLIKTRGQQVTLSCSPISGHRSVSWYQQTPGQGLQFLFEYFSETQRNKGNFPGRFSGRQFSNSRSEMNVSTLELGDSALYLCASSLGGFSYNEQFFGPGTRLTVL.